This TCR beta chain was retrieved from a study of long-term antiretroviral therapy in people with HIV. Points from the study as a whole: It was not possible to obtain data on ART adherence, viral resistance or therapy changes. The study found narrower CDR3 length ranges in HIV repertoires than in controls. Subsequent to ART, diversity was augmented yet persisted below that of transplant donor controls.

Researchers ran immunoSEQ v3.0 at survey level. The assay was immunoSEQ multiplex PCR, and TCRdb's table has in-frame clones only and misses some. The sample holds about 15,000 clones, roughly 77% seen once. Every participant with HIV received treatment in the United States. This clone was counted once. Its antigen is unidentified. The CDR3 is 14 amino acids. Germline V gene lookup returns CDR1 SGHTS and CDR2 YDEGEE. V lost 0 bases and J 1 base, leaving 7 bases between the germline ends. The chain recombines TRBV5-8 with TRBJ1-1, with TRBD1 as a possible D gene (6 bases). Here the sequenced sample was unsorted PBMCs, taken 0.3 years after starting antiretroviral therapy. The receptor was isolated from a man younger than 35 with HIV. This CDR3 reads CASSLAGANTEAFF. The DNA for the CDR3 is TGTGCCAGCAGCTTGGCAGGGGCGAACACTGAAGCTTTCTTT.